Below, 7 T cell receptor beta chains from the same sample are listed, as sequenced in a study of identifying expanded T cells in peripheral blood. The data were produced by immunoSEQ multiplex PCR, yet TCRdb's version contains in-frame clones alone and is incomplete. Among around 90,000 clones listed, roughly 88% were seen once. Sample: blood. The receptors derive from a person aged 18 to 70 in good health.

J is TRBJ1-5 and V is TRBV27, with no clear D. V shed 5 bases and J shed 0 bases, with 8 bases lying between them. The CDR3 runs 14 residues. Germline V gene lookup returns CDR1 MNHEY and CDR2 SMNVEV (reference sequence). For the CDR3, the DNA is TGTGCCAGCAGTAATCGGGATAGCAATCAGCCCCAGCATTTT. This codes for CASSNRDSNQPQHF.

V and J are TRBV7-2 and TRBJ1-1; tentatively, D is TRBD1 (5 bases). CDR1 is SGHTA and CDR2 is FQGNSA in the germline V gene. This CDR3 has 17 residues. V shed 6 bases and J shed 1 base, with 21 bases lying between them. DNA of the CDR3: TGTGCCAGCAGTCCTAGGGGCGGTGTCTGGTCGAACACTGAAGCTTTCTTT. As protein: CASSPRGGVWSNTEAFF.

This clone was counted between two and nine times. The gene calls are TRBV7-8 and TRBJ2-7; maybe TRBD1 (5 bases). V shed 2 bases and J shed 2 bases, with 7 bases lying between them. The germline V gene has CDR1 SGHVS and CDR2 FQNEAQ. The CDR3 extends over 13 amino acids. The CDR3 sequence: CASSLTGPYEQYF. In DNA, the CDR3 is TGTGCCAGCAGCTTAACAGGACCCTACGAGCAGTACTTC. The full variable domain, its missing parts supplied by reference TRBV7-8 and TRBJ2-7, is GAGVSQSPRYKVAKRGQDVALRCDPISGHVSLFWYQQALGQGPEFLTYFQNEAQLDKSGLPSDRFFAERPEGSVSTLKIQRTQQEDSAVYLCASSLTGPYEQYFGPGTRLTVT.

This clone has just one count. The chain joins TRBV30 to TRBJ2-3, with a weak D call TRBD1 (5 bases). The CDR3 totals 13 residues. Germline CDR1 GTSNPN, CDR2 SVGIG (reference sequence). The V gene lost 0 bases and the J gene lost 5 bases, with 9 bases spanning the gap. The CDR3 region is CAWSVGVRDTQYF. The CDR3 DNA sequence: TGTGCCTGGAGTGTAGGGGTGAGAGATACGCAGTATTTT.

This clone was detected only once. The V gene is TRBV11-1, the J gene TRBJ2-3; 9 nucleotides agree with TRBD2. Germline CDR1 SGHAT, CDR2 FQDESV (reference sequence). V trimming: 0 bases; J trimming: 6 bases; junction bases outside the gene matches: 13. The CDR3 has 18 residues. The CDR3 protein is CASSLAPRLAGIMDTQYF. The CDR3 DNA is TGTGCCAGCAGCTTAGCTCCACGGCTAGCGGGGATTATGGATACGCAGTATTTT.

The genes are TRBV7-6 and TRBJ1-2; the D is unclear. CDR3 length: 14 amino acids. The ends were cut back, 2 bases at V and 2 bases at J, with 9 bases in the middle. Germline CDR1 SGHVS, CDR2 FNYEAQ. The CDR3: CASSLRPANYGYTF. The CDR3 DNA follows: TGTGCCAGCAGCTTACGCCCGGCGAACTATGGCTACACCTTC.

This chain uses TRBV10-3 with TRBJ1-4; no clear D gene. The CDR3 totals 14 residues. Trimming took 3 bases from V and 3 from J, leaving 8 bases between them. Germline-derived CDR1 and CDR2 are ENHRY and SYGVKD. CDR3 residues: CAISDPGPNEKLFF. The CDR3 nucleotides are TGTGCCATCAGTGACCCGGGCCCTAATGAAAAACTGTTTTTT.